This T cell receptor (beta chain) stems from a study of T cells after yellow fever vaccination. TCRdb ran MiXCR on the 5' RACE reads and lists one entry per CDR3 protein. The sample shows over 300,000 distinct CDR3 sequences, about 6.9% of them seen only once. The CDR3 loop spans 15 amino acids. Germline loops: CDR1 MGHRA, CDR2 YSYEKL. Trimming removed 1 base at V and 14 bases at J, with 21 bases between. This clonotype has only a few counts. This chain connects TRBV4-1 to TRBJ2-1; no definite D call. The material sequenced was PBMCs, taken around 45 days after the first yellow fever vaccination. The clonotype originates from a man between 18 and 35 years old who received the YFV17D yellow fever vaccine. Here the CDR3 DNA reads TGCGCCAGCAGCCAAGGGAGAGTTGGGATGCAGCGCGAGTTCTTC. Its translation: CASSQGRVGMQREFF.